A selection of T cell receptor beta chains follows, all from one sample in a study of T-cell memory formation after mild COVID-19. TCRdb analysed the 5' RACE reads with MiXCR anew, one entry per CDR3 protein. This sample has around 29,000 distinct CDR3 sequences; around 10% occur once, and the top ten carry over 12%. Sequencing input: PBMCs or a T cell subset sorted from them (not recorded which). These receptors were taken from an adult woman who had mild COVID-19 (a few samples of this study predate the infection). Cell type and time point are not known. CDR3s include the opening cysteine and the closing phenylalanine or tryptophan. The order of the fields is clone size, J gene, D gene, V gene, CDR3 protein, CDR3 DNA. D genes are given only for firm matches. The size entry is marked missing in some rows and otherwise reads once, few, many or a size class.

clone size: many
J gene: TRBJ2-3
D gene: -
V gene: TRBV12-3/TRBV12-4
CDR3 protein: CASSRHVGGGPTDTQYF
CDR3 DNA: TGTGCCAGCAGTCGCCACGTCGGTGGGGGGCCCACAGATACGCAGTATTTT

clone size: -
J gene: TRBJ2-4
D gene: TRBD1
V gene: TRBV3-1
CDR3 protein: CASSPWTGGSSLAKNIQYF
CDR3 DNA: TGTGCCAGCAGTCCTTGGACAGGGGGCTCTTCGCTAGCCAAAAACATTCAGTACTTC

clone size: many
J gene: TRBJ2-2
D gene: -
V gene: TRBV27
CDR3 protein: CASSLNLVGSITGELFF
CDR3 DNA: TGTGCCAGCAGTTTGAATCTTGTGGGTAGTATCACCGGGGAGCTGTTTTTT

clone size: many
J gene: TRBJ2-5
D gene: -
V gene: TRBV7-2
CDR3 protein: CASSFGPGGTQYF
CDR3 DNA: TGTGCCAGCAGCTTTGGGCCCGGGGGGACCCAGTACTTC

clone size: many
J gene: TRBJ2-7
D gene: TRBD2
V gene: TRBV30
CDR3 protein: CAWTTSGGAEQYF
CDR3 DNA: TGTGCCTGGACGACTAGCGGGGGAGCTGAGCAGTACTTC

clone size: many
J gene: TRBJ2-1
D gene: -
V gene: TRBV5-1
CDR3 protein: CASSLRVSGTYNEQFF
CDR3 DNA: TGCGCCAGCAGCTTGCGGGTTAGTGGGACCTACAATGAGCAGTTCTTC

clone size: -
J gene: TRBJ2-7
D gene: -
V gene: TRBV29-1
CDR3 protein: CSVGEIPSEQYF
CDR3 DNA: TGCAGCGTTGGGGAAATTCCCAGCGAGCAGTACTTC

clone size: many
J gene: TRBJ2-7
D gene: TRBD2
V gene: TRBV16
CDR3 protein: CASSHGLAGGGFSYEQYF
CDR3 DNA: TGTGCCAGCAGCCACGGACTAGCGGGAGGGGGGTTCTCCTACGAGCAGTACTTC

clone size: many
J gene: TRBJ1-6
D gene: -
V gene: TRBV27
CDR3 protein: CASSLESYGDSPLHF
CDR3 DNA: TGTGCCAGCAGTCTCGAATCCTACGGGGATTCACCCCTCCACTTT

clone size: -
J gene: TRBJ2-5
D gene: -
V gene: TRBV5-1
CDR3 protein: CASSFGGYQETQYF
CDR3 DNA: TGCGCCAGCAGTTTCGGCGGCTACCAAGAGACCCAGTACTTC

clone size: many
J gene: TRBJ1-4
D gene: TRBD1
V gene: TRBV23-1
CDR3 protein: CASSPIDRARASYEKLFF
CDR3 DNA: TGCGCCAGCAGTCCCATAGACAGGGCCCGTGCTTCGTATGAAAAACTGTTTTTT

clone size: many
J gene: TRBJ2-5
D gene: -
V gene: TRBV5-1
CDR3 protein: CASSLAYTGTQYF
CDR3 DNA: TGCGCCAGCAGCTTGGCATATACGGGGACCCAGTACTTC

clone size: many
J gene: TRBJ2-1
D gene: -
V gene: TRBV20-1
CDR3 protein: CSARDLERTNTYNEQFF
CDR3 DNA: TGCAGTGCTAGAGATCTCGAGAGGACTAATACGTACAATGAGCAGTTCTTC

clone size: many
J gene: TRBJ2-3
D gene: -
V gene: TRBV20-1
CDR3 protein: CSARQRSTDTQYF
CDR3 DNA: TGCAGTGCTAGACAAAGAAGCACAGATACGCAGTATTTT

clone size: many
J gene: TRBJ2-7
D gene: -
V gene: TRBV24-1
CDR3 protein: CATPGEGRTSYEQYF
CDR3 DNA: TGTGCCACCCCCGGCGAGGGCCGAACCTCCTACGAGCAGTACTTC

clone size: many
J gene: TRBJ2-4
D gene: TRBD1
V gene: TRBV3-1
CDR3 protein: CASSWTGSVIQYF
CDR3 DNA: TGTGCCAGCAGCTGGACAGGGTCGGTCATTCAGTACTTC

clone size: many
J gene: TRBJ2-2
D gene: TRBD2
V gene: TRBV6-5
CDR3 protein: CASIGLAGGHRTGELFF
CDR3 DNA: TGTGCCAGCATCGGACTAGCGGGAGGGCACCGCACCGGGGAGCTGTTTTTT

clone size: many
J gene: TRBJ2-1
D gene: -
V gene: TRBV6-4
CDR3 protein: CASSDRDNNEQFF
CDR3 DNA: TGTGCCAGCAGTGACCGGGACAACAATGAGCAGTTCTTC

clone size: many
J gene: TRBJ1-1
D gene: -
V gene: TRBV9
CDR3 protein: CASSSFQGMNTEAFF
CDR3 DNA: TGTGCCAGCAGCTCCTTTCAGGGAATGAACACTGAAGCTTTCTTT

clone size: many
J gene: TRBJ1-1
D gene: -
V gene: TRBV25-1
CDR3 protein: CASSESLRDGDTEAFF
CDR3 DNA: TGTGCCAGCAGTGAATCTTTACGCGATGGGGACACTGAAGCTTTCTTT

clone size: many
J gene: TRBJ2-7
D gene: TRBD2
V gene: TRBV7-2
CDR3 protein: CASSWTTSGKVYEQYF
CDR3 DNA: TGTGCCAGCAGCTGGACGACTAGCGGGAAAGTCTACGAGCAGTACTTC

clone size: many
J gene: TRBJ2-2
D gene: -
V gene: TRBV20-1
CDR3 protein: CSAGRAPGPNTGELFF
CDR3 DNA: TGCAGTGCTGGGAGAGCTCCGGGACCAAACACCGGGGAGCTGTTTTTT

clone size: few
J gene: TRBJ2-3
D gene: -
V gene: TRBV28
CDR3 protein: CASSFAGAGDTQYF
CDR3 DNA: TGTGCCAGCAGTTTTGCGGGCGCGGGGGATACGCAGTATTTT